This T cell receptor (beta chain) was captured in a study of glioma-infiltrating T cells. At the level of the study: Samples included WHO grade II oligodendrogliomas or astrocytomas and initial-diagnosis grade IV glioblastomas. Target coverage was about 4.5- to 11-fold for roughly one million blood T cells.

Study-wide findings and caveats: Shared blood CDR3 signature motifs marked patients with low tissue-blood divergence. Tissue-blood divergence was below expectation in non-neoplastic patients, above in gliomas.

Of note for this clonotype: Its matching antigen is unknown.

This CDR3 is built from 14 residues. V lost 4 bases, J lost 6 bases, and 12 bases lay in between. CDR1 is LGHNA and CDR2 is YNFKEQ in the germline V gene. TCR alpha and beta CDR3 regions were amplified from RNA using iRepertoire nested multiplex PCR. Via MiXCR, TCRdb re-called the multiplex PCR reads, giving one row per CDR3 protein. This table holds a few hundred thousand distinct CDR3 sequences, 41% found once. This clonotype was sampled from a human donor with low-grade glioma or glioblastoma, undergoing nonglioma brain surgery, or in good health (not recorded which). The genes are TRBV4-2 and TRBJ2-2; tentatively, D is TRBD1 or TRBD2 (5 bases each). The sample comprised glioma tissue, nonneoplastic brain tissue, or PBMCs (not recorded which). The CDR3 DNA follows: TGTGCCAGCAGCCTCACCCGGGGCGCCGGGGAGCTGTTTTTT. As protein: CASSLTRGAGELFF.